This T cell receptor beta chain was captured by sequencing in a study of blood T cell repertoires in COVID-19. Overall study: COVID-19 samples, acute and convalescent, were from the United States, Italy and Spain.

From germline, CDR1 is MDHEN and CDR2 SYDVKM. The V gene end was trimmed by 6 bases and the J gene end by 2 bases; junction bases not matched to a gene: 6. The CDR3 consists of 16 residues. This clone was observed once. Under the authors' procedure: How many nucleated cells were present was estimated from reference gene primer amplification. Using immunoSEQ multiplex PCR, the repertoire was profiled, and TCRdb retains in-frame clones only, with some absent. V and J calls and clone size follow that table, whereas D and trimming were derived from the DNA. The profile shows 250,000 or so clones, about 86% of them singletons.

This receptor was obtained from a man aged 55 to 69 with acute or convalescent COVID-19. The chain carries TRBV28 and TRBJ2-6; the match to TRBD2 covers 8 bases. The material sequenced was peripheral blood. The CDR3 spells CASSPTGGAGANVLTF. In DNA, the CDR3 is TGTGCCAGCAGCCCTACGGGGGGGGCTGGGGCCAACGTCCTGACTTTC.